Each of the 25 T cell receptor beta chains below was sequenced from the same sample in a study of T cells in Graves' hyperthyroidism and ophthalmopathy. Amplification of TCR beta CDR3 regions used RNA as the template. Initially, a first-round RT-PCR of the TCR CDR3 employed the HTBI primer set. Via MiXCR, TCRdb re-called the multiplex PCR reads, giving one row per CDR3 protein. Here the sample spans 650,000 to 800,000 distinct CDR3 sequences, nearly 45% being singletons. Sequencing was done on a sample of peripheral blood or thyroid tissue (not recorded which). All receptors derive from an adult man with Graves' disease, either hyperthyroidism or ophthalmopathy (not recorded which).

The CDR3 DNA follows: TGTGCCAGCAGCCCGTGGGGGGTTAATTCACCCCTCCACTTT. It translates to CASSPWGVNSPLHF. The rearrangement links TRBV4-2 to TRBJ1-6, with D possibly matching TRBD1 (5 bases). Trimming stripped 4 bases from V and 6 bases from J, with 10 bases between. Per the germline V gene, CDR1 is LGHNA and CDR2 is YNFKEQ. This CDR3 spans 14 amino acids.

The V gene is TRBV2, the J gene TRBJ2-2; D call uncertain. The CDR3 loop spans 16 amino acids. The germline CDR1 and CDR2 sequences are SNHLY and FYNNEI. The V end lost 6 bases, the J end lost 3 bases, and 17 bases lay between the germline ends. The CDR3 coding sequence is TGTGCCAGCAGCCAAGATAACTTCTGGGACACCGGGGAGCTGTTTTTT. Translating gives CASSQDNFWDTGELFF. The entire variable domain, with the rest obtained from reference TRBV2 and TRBJ2-2, is as follows: EPEVTQTPSHQVTQMGQEVILRCVPISNHLYFYWYRQILGQKVEFLVSFYNNEISEKSEIFDDQFSVERPDGSNFTLKIRSTKLEDSAMYFCASSQDNFWDTGELFFGEGSRLTVL.

This clonotype was counted between two and nine times. The rearrangement uses TRBV9 and TRBJ1-3; 7 bases are shared with TRBD1. This CDR3 region has 17 residues. V lost 4 bases and J lost 1; bases outside the gene matches: 11. Germline CDR1 is SGDLS and CDR2 is YYNGEE. The CDR3 protein is CASSTYETGRSGNTIYF. The CDR3 DNA reads as TGTGCCAGCAGCACCTACGAGACAGGGCGGTCTGGAAACACCATATATTTT. The full variable domain, its missing parts supplied by reference TRBV9 and TRBJ1-3, is DSGVTQTPKHLITATGQRVTLRCSPRSGDLSVYWYQQSLDQGLQFLIQYYNGEERAKGNILERFSAQQFPDLHSELNLSSLELGDSALYFCASSTYETGRSGNTIYFGEGSWLTVV.

V is TRBV20-1 and J is TRBJ1-1; TRBD1 agrees at 7 bases. Germline CDR1 reads DFQATT; CDR2 reads SNEGSKA (reference sequence). V lost 6 bases to trimming and J lost 4 bases; unmatched junction nucleotides: 11. The CDR3 spans 14 residues. CDR3 sequence (DNA): TGCAGTGCCACTACACAGGGGACGGGCACTGAAGCTTTCTTT. Translated, it gives CSATTQGTGTEAFF.

This clonotype was seen only once. In DNA form, the CDR3 reads TGCAGTGCTCCCGACCCTCACGGGGGAGAGACGAACACTGAAGCTTTCTTT. Its protein product is CSAPDPHGGETNTEAFF. The chain recombines TRBV20-1 with TRBJ1-1; D possibly corresponds to TRBD1 (5 bases). V dropped 5 bases and J dropped 1 base, with 23 bases sitting between them. This CDR3 region has 17 residues. Per the germline V gene, CDR1 is DFQATT and CDR2 is SNEGSKA (reference sequence).

On this clonotype itself: The junction departs from germline at one end; a sequencing error may be responsible. The J gene is TRBJ1-1, the V gene TRBV7-2; 9 nucleotides agree with TRBD1. This CDR3 contains 16 residues. Per the germline V gene, CDR1 is SGHTA and CDR2 is FQGNSA. CDR3 sequence: CASSSLGQGKTTEAFF. DNA for the CDR3: TGCGCCAGCAGCTCCCTCGGACAGGGGAAGACCACTGAAGCTTTCTTT.

The rearrangement links TRBV12-3 or TRBV12-4 to TRBJ1-5; possibly TRBD1 for D (5 bases). Trimming took off 7 bases at V and 1 base at J, with 14 bases between the two ends. This CDR3 is built from 15 residues. DNA for the CDR3: TGTGCCAGCACCCCGACGGGGGGAAGCAATCAGCCCCAGCATTTT. Encoded protein: CASTPTGGSNQPQHF.

This chain connects TRBV12-3 or TRBV12-4 to TRBJ2-7; either TRBD1 or TRBD2 may fit D (5 bases each). V lost 5 bases, J lost 6 bases, and 20 bases lay in between. This CDR3 is 15 amino acids long. The CDR3 loop is CASSRPGPLSGEQYF. The CDR3 DNA sequence: TGTGCCAGCAGTCGGCCGGGACCACTTTCGGGCGAGCAGTACTTC.

By frequency in the sample, this clonotype is large (0.1 to 1%). CDR3 region: CASSSHDLQGAGSPLHF. CDR3 DNA sequence: TGTGCCAGCAGCTCGCACGACCTACAGGGGGCTGGATCACCCCTCCACTTT. The chain carries TRBV7-9 and TRBJ1-6; 9 bases map to TRBD1. The CDR3 consists of 17 residues. Germline lookup yields CDR1 SEHNR and CDR2 FQNEAQ (reference sequence). J was trimmed by 10 bases and V by 4 bases; bases with no gene match: 14.

V and J are TRBV7-8 and TRBJ2-7; D not resolved. The DNA end is a closer match to TRBJ2-1, so the J assignment may be wrong. Germline-derived CDR1 and CDR2 are SGHVS and FQNEAQ. This CDR3 is 14 amino acids long. CDR3 bases: TGTGCCAGCAGCTTAGCGACACTCTACAATGAGCAGTTCTTC. As protein: CASSLATLYNEQFF.

This clonotype turned up a few times. This sequence joins TRBV19 and TRBJ1-2; 9 nucleotides agree with TRBD1. The CDR3 sequence is 14 residues long. J gave up 8 bases and V 2 bases, and 6 bases lay outside the gene matches. Germline V gene sequence: CDR1 LNHDA, CDR2 SQIVND (reference sequence). The CDR3 protein is CASSIRTGEEGYTF. CDR3 DNA sequence: TGTGCCAGTAGTATACGGACAGGGGAGGAAGGCTACACCTTC. Full variable domain (remainder filled in from reference TRBV19 and TRBJ1-2): DGGITQSPKYLFRKEGQNVTLSCEQNLNHDAMYWYRQDPGQGLRLIYYSQIVNDFQKGDIAEGYSVSREKKESFPLTVTSAQKNPTAFYLCASSIRTGEEGYTFGSGTRLTVV.

This rearrangement joins TRBV7-2 to TRBJ1-2, with 9 bases lining up with TRBD1. Losses at the gene ends were 4 bases for V and 12 bases for J; bases not matched to a gene: 9. Germline loops: CDR1 SGHTA, CDR2 FQGNSA. The length of the CDR3 is 13 residues. Written as DNA, the CDR3 is TGTGCCAGCAGCTGGGGACAGGGTGATAAAGACACCTTC. This gives the protein CASSWGQGDKDTF.

Regarding this clonotype: A much larger clone sits a single nucleotide away, making a read error possible. The V and J genes are TRBV7-8 and TRBJ1-5, with TRBD1 identical over 7 bases. The germline V gene encodes CDR1 SGHVS and CDR2 FQNEAQ. V lost 1 base to trimming and J lost 7 bases; unmatched junction nucleotides: 7. This CDR3 has 15 residues. CDR3 DNA sequence: TGTGCCAGCAGCTTAGTACAGGGGCCAGGGCAGCCCCAGCATTTT. Translation: CASSLVQGPGQPQHF.

This clonotype was seen ten or more times. This chain uses TRBV2 with TRBJ2-6; perhaps TRBD1 as D (6 bases). Germline V gene data show CDR1 as SNHLY and CDR2 as FYNNEI. The ends were cut back, 7 bases at V and 8 bases at J, with 12 bases in the middle. This CDR3 spans 13 amino acids. Written as DNA, the CDR3 is TGTGCCAGCAAGGCTCAGGGGTCCAACGTCCTGACTTTC. It translates to CASKAQGSNVLTF.

This clonotype was seen more than once but under ten times. CDR3 sequence reads: CSASRDRVPEQYF. The CDR3 DNA reads as TGCAGTGCTTCCCGGGACAGGGTACCCGAGCAGTACTTC. J is TRBJ2-7 and V is TRBV20-1; 9 bases agree with TRBD1. The trim removed 5 bases at V and 6 bases at J, leaving 8 bases unmatched. The CDR3 has 13 residues. In germline, CDR1 is DFQATT, CDR2 SNEGSKA (reference sequence).

This clonotype was recorded only once. V gene TRBV20-1 combines with J gene TRBJ2-7; a possible D gene is TRBD1 (5 bases). V was clipped by 3 bases and J by 3 bases, with 15 bases between them. The CDR3 spans 14 residues. Germline-derived CDR1 and CDR2 are DFQATT and SNEGSKA (reference sequence). This CDR3 is CSARRAGLYYEQYF. CDR3 coding DNA: TGCAGTGCTAGGCGTGCAGGGCTTTACTACGAGCAGTACTTC.

The chain is built from TRBV10-3 and TRBJ1-5; 8 bases map to TRBD1. The CDR3 runs to 16 residues. J gave up 11 bases and V 2 bases, and 14 bases lay outside the gene matches. CDR1 is ENHRY, CDR2 SYGVKD, per germline. The CDR3 region is CAISEGQGSTLDSQHF. The CDR3 nucleotides are TGTGCCATCAGTGAGGGACAGGGCTCGACGCTGGACTCCCAGCATTTT.

The J gene is TRBJ1-6, the V gene TRBV20-1; 9 bases align to TRBD1. The CDR3 loop spans 14 amino acids. With V trimmed by 1 base and J by 11 bases, 6 bases remained unmatched. The germline V gene encodes CDR1 DFQATT and CDR2 SNEGSKA (reference sequence). CDR3 DNA: TGCAGTGCTAGAGTCGTAGGACAGGGGACACCCCTCCACTTT. This codes for CSARVVGQGTPLHF.

V and J are TRBV9 and TRBJ1-2; D call uncertain. V dropped 2 bases and J dropped 9 bases, with 11 bases sitting between them. Germline V gene sequence: CDR1 SGDLS, CDR2 YYNGEE. CDR3 length: 12 residues. CDR3 DNA: TGTGCCAGCAGCGTTTCGGTCCCTAGCTACACCTTC. Translating it yields CASSVSVPSYTF. The full variable domain, in which reference TRBV9 and TRBJ1-2 provide the parts outside the CDR3, is DSGVTQTPKHLITATGQRVTLRCSPRSGDLSVYWYQQSLDQGLQFLIQYYNGEERAKGNILERFSAQQFPDLHSELNLSSLELGDSALYFCASSVSVPSYTFGSGTRLTVV.

The chain has TRBV24-1 and TRBJ1-1, with D perhaps TRBD1 (5 bases). The germline V gene has CDR1 KGHDR and CDR2 SFDVKD. There are 13 residues in the CDR3. The germline V and J ends were trimmed by 6 bases and 4 bases, with 11 bases remaining between them. CDR3 nucleotide sequence: TGTGCCACCAGTTCAGCGGGGCTCACTGAAGCTTTCTTT. Translated: CATSSAGLTEAFF.

There are a few counts of this clonotype. The V and J genes are TRBV7-2 and TRBJ1-6, with a weak D call TRBD1 (5 bases). The CDR3 runs 14 residues. V was cut by 6 bases and J by 5 bases, with 11 bases left in between. Germline V gives CDR1 SGHTA, CDR2 FQGNSA. Written as DNA, the CDR3 is TGTGCCAGCAGTTACGACAGCCATAATTCACCCCTCCACTTT. This sequence encodes CASSYDSHNSPLHF.

In its sample, this clonotype was seen a few times. This sequence joins TRBV20-1 and TRBJ1-2, with no clear D. Germline CDR1 and CDR2: DFQATT and SNEGSKA (reference sequence). V gave up 1 base and J gave up 2 bases, with 20 bases separating them. The CDR3 spans 17 residues. In DNA, the CDR3 is TGCAGTGCTAGAGTAAACGGGAAACTTACCTCCAACTATGGCTACACCTTC. Encoded protein: CSARVNGKLTSNYGYTF.

The chain uses TRBV7-9 and TRBJ1-3, with 8 bases fitting TRBD1. V gave up 8 bases and J gave up 4 bases; unmatched junction bases: 10. This CDR3 comprises 15 residues. The germline gives CDR1 SEHNR, CDR2 FQNEAQ (reference sequence). The CDR3 loop is CASSYEQGGGNTIYF. CDR3 DNA: TGTGCCAGCTCTTACGAACAGGGGGGCGGAAACACCATATATTTT.

The J gene is TRBJ2-5, the V gene TRBV6-5; no definite D call. The CDR3 covers 13 residues. Trimming took 2 bases from V and 4 from J, leaving 8 bases between them. Germline V gene lookup returns CDR1 MNHEY and CDR2 SVGAGI. CDR3: CASSYPPSETQYF. The CDR3 DNA is TGTGCCAGCAGTTACCCACCGTCAGAGACCCAGTACTTC.

At least ten counts were recorded for this clonotype. The gene calls are TRBV6-1 and TRBJ1-2, with a possible D match to TRBD1 (5 bases). The CDR3 runs 16 residues. The V end lost 7 bases, the J end lost 0 bases, and 18 bases lay between the germline ends. Germline V gene sequence: CDR1 MNHNS, CDR2 SASEGT. This CDR3 is CASIEYPGRANYGYTF. The DNA for the CDR3 is TGTGCCAGCATCGAATACCCTGGCAGGGCTAACTATGGCTACACCTTC.